This T cell receptor beta chain was captured by sequencing in a study of blood T cell repertoires in COVID-19. The wider study: Specimens from acute and convalescent COVID-19 originated in the United States, Italy and Spain.

A few counts support this clone. Patients of the Seattle cohort, enrolled during active infection, were followed longitudinally. There are 14 residues in the CDR3. V shed 3 bases and J shed 0 bases, with 9 bases lying between them. Germline V gene data show CDR1 as GTSNPN and CDR2 as SVGIG (reference sequence). Measured with immunoSEQ multiplex PCR; TCRdb has only the in-frame clones, and not every one. Of approximately 150,000 clones listed, roughly 81% were seen once; the top ten hold under 3.5%. The source of this sequence is an elderly woman with COVID-19, enrolled during active disease. J is TRBJ1-5 and V is TRBV30, with D maybe TRBD1 (5 bases). The specimen was peripheral blood. CDR3 in amino acids: CAWSTGNSNQPQHF. For the CDR3, the DNA is TGTGCCTGGAGCACAGGAAATAGCAATCAGCCCCAGCATTTT.